These 31 T cell receptor beta chains share one sample of origin, sequenced in a study of cytomegalovirus exposure and HLA in healthy donors (TCRdb year 2017). The method was the immunoSEQ multiplex PCR assay. For the multiplex PCR, a mixture combining 60 forward primers for TCR Vbeta segments and 13 reverse primers for TCR Jbeta segments was used. As stored in TCRdb, this immuneACCESS dataset retains in-frame rearrangements with V and J assigned. A fraction of the clones does not appear; measured against another copy, unresolved V genes explain less than half of the discrepancy, and the remainder lacks a known reason. Counted in this sample were under 150,000 clones; under 85% of them appeared once. 6.5% to 8.5% of the sample is in the top ten clones. Material for sequencing was PBMCs. These receptor sequences come from a woman in her thirties or forties in good health and CMV-seropositive.

This chain joins TRBV18 and TRBJ2-1; a weak D match, TRBD1 (6 bases). V gave up 3 bases and J gave up 5 bases, with 11 bases separating them. Germline loops: CDR1 KGHSH, CDR2 LQKENI. CDR3 length: 14 amino acids. CDR3 protein: CASSPGAGNNEQFF. CDR3 sequence (DNA): TGTGCCAGCTCACCGGGGGCGGGTAACAATGAGCAGTTCTTC.

On this clone: Lacking the conserved final phenylalanine or tryptophan, this CDR3 likely reflects a read error. J is TRBJ1-2 and V is TRBV5-6, with 8 bases matching TRBD1. The germline V gene has CDR1 SGHDT and CDR2 YYEEEE. V shed 4 bases and J 1 base; nucleotides not matched to a gene: 3. The CDR3 loop spans 14 amino acids. CDR3 bases: TGTGCCAGCAGCCTAGGACAGGGTAACTATGGCTACACCCTC. As protein: CASSLGQGNYGYTL.

The chain recombines TRBV6-1 with TRBJ2-1; 7 bases are shared with TRBD1. CDR1 and CDR2 (germline): MNHNS, SASEGT. The junction had 7 bases not matched to a gene; V was cut back by 8 bases and J by 6 bases. There are 13 residues in the CDR3. CDR3 sequence reads: CASEWGQLNEQFF. The CDR3 bases are TGTGCCAGCGAGTGGGGACAGCTCAATGAGCAGTTCTTC.

The V call is TRBV5-1, the J call TRBJ2-5; 8 bases map to TRBD1. Looked up from germline, CDR1 is SGHRS and CDR2 is YFSETQ. Unmatched junction bases numbered 10, after V lost 5 bases and J lost 4 bases. The CDR3 loop spans 15 amino acids. The DNA for the CDR3 is TGCGCCAGCAGTAGAGCGACAGGGGTAGGAGAGACCCAGTACTTC. Its translation: CASSRATGVGETQYF.

This clone showed up just a few times. The chain has TRBV11-2 and TRBJ1-2; 8 bases map to TRBD1. Unmatched junction bases numbered 9, after V lost 5 bases and J lost 4 bases. The CDR3 consists of 15 residues. Germline CDR1 reads SGHAT; CDR2 reads FQNNGV. The CDR3 reads CASSDNAGGRYGYTF. The CDR3 bases are TGTGCCAGCAGCGACAACGCAGGGGGCCGCTATGGCTACACCTTC.

In its sample, this clone was seen a few times. This sample includes further DNA sequences coding for the same CDR3. The chain joins TRBV6-1 to TRBJ2-7; 7 bases are a match to TRBD2. The CDR3 totals 13 residues. Germline V gene sequence: CDR1 MNHNS, CDR2 SASEGT. Trimming at V came to 8 bases and at J to 0 bases, leaving 4 bases not matched to a gene. The CDR3 region is CASSPGGSYEQYF. The CDR3 nucleotides are TGTGCCAGCTCGCCGGGGGGCTCCTACGAGCAGTACTTC.

CDR3 nucleotide sequence: TGTGCCAGCAGCCAAGTCACAGGGAGCCTCTATGGCTACACCTTC. Its translation: CASSQVTGSLYGYTF. This chain links TRBV4-2 with TRBJ1-2, with a possible D match to TRBD1 (6 bases). CDR3 length: 15 residues. V was shortened by 1 base and J by 4 bases, with 13 bases between the two germline ends. CDR1 and CDR2 (germline): LGHNA, YNFKEQ.

V is TRBV5-4 and J is TRBJ2-3; the D gene is possibly TRBD1 (6 bases). The CDR3 runs to 15 residues. Germline CDR1 and CDR2: SGHNT and YYREEE (reference sequence). V was trimmed by 5 bases and J by 6 bases, leaving 19 bases between them. The CDR3: CASRQGGLNIDTQYF. CDR3 nucleotide sequence: TGTGCCAGCAGACAGGGCGGTCTAAACATCGATACGCAGTATTTT.

The V and J genes are TRBV7-6 and TRBJ2-1; 13 nucleotides align to TRBD2. CDR1 and CDR2 (germline): SGHVS, FNYEAQ. V dropped 4 bases and J dropped 7; count of bases not matched to a gene: 4. The CDR3 runs to 15 residues. CDR3 sequence: CASSSQTSGGNEQFF. The CDR3 DNA reads TGTGCCAGCAGCTCTCAGACTAGCGGGGGGAATGAGCAGTTCTTC.

This chain connects TRBV6-5 to TRBJ2-7, with D perhaps matching TRBD2 (5 bases). Germline V gene sequence: CDR1 MNHEY, CDR2 SVGAGI. There are 15 residues in the CDR3. V lost 3 bases and J lost 0, with 12 bases in between. CDR3 nucleotides: TGTGCCAGCAGTTATGGGAGTAGGAGCTCCTACGAGCAGTACTTC. This translates into CASSYGSRSSYEQYF.

The gene calls are TRBV7-2 and TRBJ2-7, with TRBD2 as a possible D gene (7 bases). The germline V gene encodes CDR1 SGHTA and CDR2 FQGNSA. The V gene lost 3 bases and the J gene lost 4 bases, with 13 bases spanning the gap. This CDR3 contains 14 residues. In DNA, the CDR3 is TGTGCCAGCAGCTTTGGGAGGGGGAAGTACGAGCAGTACTTC. Translation gives CASSFGRGKYEQYF.

The chain has TRBV9 and TRBJ2-5; 10 nucleotides line up with TRBD2. The tail of the sequence fits TRBJ2-7 better, so the J call may be wrong. CDR3 length equals 15 residues. From germline, CDR1 is SGDLS and CDR2 YYNGEE. The CDR3, as DNA: TGTGCCAGCAGCGTAGATCCTAGCGGGGGTTACGAGCAGTACTTC. It specifies CASSVDPSGGYEQYF.

The chain recombines TRBV7-3 with TRBJ1-1; D unclear. V lost 7 bases to trimming and J lost 2 bases, with 11 bases between them. Germline CDR1 is SGHTA and CDR2 is FQGTGA. The CDR3 totals 13 residues. CDR3: CASKAGINTEAFF. CDR3 sequence (DNA): TGTGCCAGCAAGGCGGGGATAAACACTGAAGCTTTCTTT.

The V and J genes are TRBV9 and TRBJ2-3; D may be TRBD1 (5 bases). The CDR3 spans 16 residues. Germline CDR1 is SGDLS and CDR2 is YYNGEE. V lost 0 bases and J lost 4, with 15 bases in between. The CDR3 region has the DNA TGTGCCAGCAGCGTAGGAAATCAGGGATTCTCAGATACGCAGTATTTT. It encodes CASSVGNQGFSDTQYF.

The chain combines TRBV6-4 with TRBJ2-2; 12 nucleotides match TRBD2. Losses at the gene ends were 6 bases for V and 7 bases for J; bases not matched to a gene: 6. The length of the CDR3 is 15 residues. Per the germline V gene, CDR1 is MRHNA and CDR2 is SNTAGT. DNA for the CDR3: TGTGCCAGCAGGACGACTAGCGGGGGAAACGGGGAGCTGTTTTTT. Translation gives CASRTTSGGNGELFF.

This clone was counted once. This rearrangement joins TRBV5-6 to TRBJ2-5, with D hard to call. The CDR3 sequence is 15 residues long. V gave up 0 bases and J gave up 2 bases, with 11 bases separating them. Germline loops: CDR1 SGHDT, CDR2 YYEEEE. The CDR3 sequence is CASSLEVVTQETQYF. The CDR3 DNA sequence: TGTGCCAGCAGCTTGGAAGTAGTTACTCAAGAGACCCAGTACTTC.

J is TRBJ1-3 and V is TRBV5-1; no reliable D call. CDR1 and CDR2 from the germline V gene are SGHRS and YFSETQ. CDR3 length: 14 amino acids. Deletions cut 0 bases from V and 2 bases from J, with 6 bases between. CDR3 nucleotide sequence: TGCGCCAGCAGCTTGGCCTCTACTGGAAACACCATATATTTT. Encoded protein: CASSLASTGNTIYF.

The chain combines TRBV5-1 with TRBJ2-2; TRBD2 matches 8 bases. Germline loops: CDR1 SGHRS, CDR2 YFSETQ. CDR3 size: 17 residues. V was pared by 7 bases and J by 0 bases, with 11 bases of the junction left unmatched. The CDR3 reads CASRSGGGSANTGELFF. CDR3 in DNA: TGCGCCAGCCGGTCTGGCGGGGGGTCCGCGAACACCGGGGAGCTGTTTTTT.

V usage is TRBV19 and J usage is TRBJ1-5; D unresolved. With 4 bases removed from V and 0 bases from J, the gap between germline ends came to 13 bases. Germline V gives CDR1 LNHDA, CDR2 SQIVND (reference sequence). The CDR3 contains 16 residues. CDR3: CASSTPTDYSNQPQHF. CDR3 sequence (DNA): TGTGCCAGTAGTACCCCCACAGACTATAGCAATCAGCCCCAGCATTTT.

The rearrangement joins TRBV5-1 to TRBJ2-3; 10 bases are shared with TRBD2. CDR1 and CDR2 from the germline V gene are SGHRS and YFSETQ. V shed 0 bases and J 4 bases; nucleotides not matched to a gene: 2. There are 15 residues in the CDR3. Here the CDR3 reads CASSLGLAGPDTQYF. CDR3 nucleotides: TGCGCCAGCAGCTTGGGACTAGCGGGCCCAGATACGCAGTATTTT.

A remark on this clone: The junction departs from germline at one end; a sequencing error may be responsible. The chain is built from TRBV2 and TRBJ2-2, with D perhaps matching TRBD2 (5 bases). This CDR3 region has 14 residues. Germline loops: CDR1 SNHLY, CDR2 FYNNEI. Here the CDR3 reads CASSDGLKTGEPFF. CDR3 nucleotides: TGTGCCAGCAGCGACGGGTTAAAGACCGGGGAGCCGTTTTTT.

This chain uses TRBV5-1 with TRBJ1-5, with TRBD1 identical over 7 bases. The germline V gene encodes CDR1 SGHRS and CDR2 YFSETQ. Trimming removed 3 bases from V and 0 bases from J; junction bases left unmatched: 3. This CDR3 has 15 amino acids. The CDR3 DNA reads TGCGCCAGCAGCTCGACAGGGTATAGCAATCAGCCCCAGCATTTT. Its protein product is CASSSTGYSNQPQHF.

V gene TRBV6-1 combines with J gene TRBJ2-5, with a weak D call TRBD1 (5 bases). The CDR3 covers 13 residues. The ends were cut back, 2 bases at V and 3 bases at J, with 7 bases in the middle. Per germline, CDR1 MNHNS and CDR2 SASEGT. The CDR3 region is CASSENRKETQYF. CDR3 sequence (DNA): TGTGCCAGCAGTGAAAACAGGAAAGAGACCCAGTACTTC.

This clone came up a few times. The gene calls are TRBV5-1 and TRBJ2-1, with 8 bases that match TRBD2. In germline, CDR1 is SGHRS, CDR2 YFSETQ. V gave up 0 bases and J gave up 2 bases; unmatched junction bases: 4. The CDR3 loop spans 16 amino acids. The CDR3 coding sequence is TGCGCCAGCAGCTTGGAAGCGGGGGCTGCCTACAATGAGCAGTTCTTC. Protein: CASSLEAGAAYNEQFF.

This clone was counted a few times. The rearrangement uses TRBV5-1 and TRBJ1-1; D unresolved. Trimming shortened V by 0 bases and J by 3 bases, and 18 bases separated the two germline ends. CDR1 is SGHRS, CDR2 YFSETQ, per germline. CDR3 length equals 17 residues. The CDR3 DNA is TGCGCCAGCAGCTTGGCCCAGACGACGGGAGGGTACACTGAAGCTTTCTTT. This translates into CASSLAQTTGGYTEAFF.

The rearrangement uses TRBV14 and TRBJ1-1; 8 bases match TRBD1. V trimming: 1 base; J trimming: 2 bases; junction bases outside the gene matches: 6. The CDR3 runs to 16 residues. CDR1 is SGHDN and CDR2 is FVKESK in the germline V gene. CDR3 nucleotides: TGTGCCAGCAGCCAAGTTCTAGGACAGGGAAACACTGAAGCTTTCTTT. Translated, it gives CASSQVLGQGNTEAFF.

V and J are TRBV5-4 and TRBJ2-3; TRBD1 aligns across 8 bases. CDR3 size: 15 residues. J was trimmed by 3 bases and V by 2 bases; bases with no gene match: 5. CDR1 and CDR2 (germline): SGHNT, YYREEE (reference sequence). The CDR3 loop is CASSFTGQGTDTQYF. CDR3 DNA sequence: TGTGCCAGCAGCTTCACTGGACAGGGAACAGATACGCAGTATTTT.

CDR3 region: CASSLNKGNYPYGYTF. The DNA for the CDR3 is TGTGCCAGCAGCTTGAATAAGGGGAATTACCCCTATGGCTACACCTTC. The V call is TRBV5-4, the J call TRBJ1-2; D may be TRBD1 (5 bases). The CDR3 loop spans 16 amino acids. With 1 base removed from V and 4 bases from J, the gap between germline ends came to 17 bases. Germline values: CDR1 SGHNT, CDR2 YYREEE (reference sequence).

This clone has a single count. The chain recombines TRBV4-2 with TRBJ1-5, with TRBD1 identical over 10 bases. Germline-derived CDR1 and CDR2 are LGHNA and YNFKEQ. With 4 bases clipped from V and 3 bases from J, the junction kept 6 bases outside the gene matches. This CDR3 region has 16 residues. The CDR3 bases are TGTGCCAGCAGCCCCGGGACAGGGGACCCCAATCAGCCCCAGCATTTT. This codes for CASSPGTGDPNQPQHF.

This chain joins TRBV18 and TRBJ2-5; 9 nucleotides match TRBD1. The end of the DNA fits TRBJ2-7 better, so the J call may be wrong. This CDR3 is built from 17 residues. CDR1 is KGHSH and CDR2 is LQKENI in the germline V gene. The CDR3 DNA reads TGTGCCAGCTCACCCCGAACAGCCGGGACAGGGTCCTACGAGCAGTACTTC. Its protein is CASSPRTAGTGSYEQYF.

This clone was detected only a few times. The chain carries TRBV15 and TRBJ1-2; TRBD1 is a possible D gene (6 bases). The CDR3 is 16 residues long. In germline, CDR1 is LNHNV, CDR2 YYDKDF (reference sequence). The V end was cut by 0 bases, the J end by 7 bases, with 18 bases between. CDR3 DNA: TGTGCCACCAGCAGAGACTCAGCTGAGACAGGCAGTGGCTACACCTTC. It codes for CATSRDSAETGSGYTF.